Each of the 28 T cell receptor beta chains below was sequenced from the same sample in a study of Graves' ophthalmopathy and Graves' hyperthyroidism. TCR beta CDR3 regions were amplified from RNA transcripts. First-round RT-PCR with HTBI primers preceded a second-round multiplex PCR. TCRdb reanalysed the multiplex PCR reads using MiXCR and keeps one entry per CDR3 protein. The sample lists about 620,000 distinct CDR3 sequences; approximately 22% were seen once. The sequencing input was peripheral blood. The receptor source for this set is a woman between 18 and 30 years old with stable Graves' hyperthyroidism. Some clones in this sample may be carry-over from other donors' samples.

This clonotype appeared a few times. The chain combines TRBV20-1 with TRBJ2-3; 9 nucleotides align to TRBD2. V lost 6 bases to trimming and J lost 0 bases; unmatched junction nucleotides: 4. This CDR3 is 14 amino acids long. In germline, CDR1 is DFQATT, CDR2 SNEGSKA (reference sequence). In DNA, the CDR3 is TGCAGTGCACCTCTAGCGGGAAGCACAGATACGCAGTATTTT. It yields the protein CSAPLAGSTDTQYF.

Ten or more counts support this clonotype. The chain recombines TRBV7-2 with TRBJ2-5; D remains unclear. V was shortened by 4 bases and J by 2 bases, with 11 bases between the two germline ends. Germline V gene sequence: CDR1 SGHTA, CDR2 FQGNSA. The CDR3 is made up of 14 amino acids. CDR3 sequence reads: CASSSRVGQETQYF. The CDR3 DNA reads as TGTGCCAGCAGCTCCCGTGTGGGACAAGAGACCCAGTACTTC.

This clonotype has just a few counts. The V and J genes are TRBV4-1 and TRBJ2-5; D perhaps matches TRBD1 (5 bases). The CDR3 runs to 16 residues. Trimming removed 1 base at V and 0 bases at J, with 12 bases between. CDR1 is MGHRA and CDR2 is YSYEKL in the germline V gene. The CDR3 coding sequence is TGCGCCAGCAGCCAAGCCCAGGGTGCCAACCAAGAGACCCAGTACTTC. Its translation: CASSQAQGANQETQYF.

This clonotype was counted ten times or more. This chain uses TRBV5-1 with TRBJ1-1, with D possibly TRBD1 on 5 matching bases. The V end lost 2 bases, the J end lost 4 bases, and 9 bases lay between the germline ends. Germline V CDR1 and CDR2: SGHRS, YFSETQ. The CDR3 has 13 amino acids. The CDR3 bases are TGCGCCAGCAGCTTAAAGACAGCCACTGAAGCTTTCTTT. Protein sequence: CASSLKTATEAFF. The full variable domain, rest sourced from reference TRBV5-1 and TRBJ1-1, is KAGVTQTPRYLIKTRGQQVTLSCSPISGHRSVSWYQQTPGQGLQFLFEYFSETQRNKGNFPGRFSGRQFSNSRSEMNVSTLELGDSALYLCASSLKTATEAFFGQGTRLTVV.

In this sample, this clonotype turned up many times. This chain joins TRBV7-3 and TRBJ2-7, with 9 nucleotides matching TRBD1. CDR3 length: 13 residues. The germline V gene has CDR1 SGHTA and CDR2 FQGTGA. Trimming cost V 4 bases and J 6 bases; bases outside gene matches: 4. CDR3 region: CASSSGQGREQYF. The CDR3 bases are TGTGCCAGCAGCTCGGGACAGGGACGCGAGCAGTACTTC.

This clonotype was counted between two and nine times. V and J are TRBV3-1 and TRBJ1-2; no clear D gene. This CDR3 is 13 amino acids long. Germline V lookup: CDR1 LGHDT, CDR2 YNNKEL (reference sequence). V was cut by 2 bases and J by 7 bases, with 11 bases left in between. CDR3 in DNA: TGTGCCAGCAGCCAAAACCAAGAACTTGGCTACACCTTC. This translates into CASSQNQELGYTF.

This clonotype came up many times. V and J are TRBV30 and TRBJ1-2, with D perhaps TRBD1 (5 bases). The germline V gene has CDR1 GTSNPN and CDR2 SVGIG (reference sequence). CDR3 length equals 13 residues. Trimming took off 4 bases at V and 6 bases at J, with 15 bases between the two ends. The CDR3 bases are TGTGCCTGGAAACCCCAGGGATTCAATGGCTACACCTTC. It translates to CAWKPQGFNGYTF.

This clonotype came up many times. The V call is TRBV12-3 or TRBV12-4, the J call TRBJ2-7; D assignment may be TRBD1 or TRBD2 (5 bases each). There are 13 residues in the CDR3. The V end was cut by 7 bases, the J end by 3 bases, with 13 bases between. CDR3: CASTWDLFYEQYF. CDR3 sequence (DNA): TGTGCCAGCACCTGGGACCTCTTCTACGAGCAGTACTTC.

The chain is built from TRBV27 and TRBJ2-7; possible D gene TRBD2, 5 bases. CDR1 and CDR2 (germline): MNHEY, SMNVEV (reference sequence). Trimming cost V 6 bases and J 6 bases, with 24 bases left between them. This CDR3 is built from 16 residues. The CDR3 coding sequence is TGTGCCAGCAGCCACGTAAACAGTCGGGATATACGCGAGCAGTACTTC. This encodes CASSHVNSRDIREQYF.

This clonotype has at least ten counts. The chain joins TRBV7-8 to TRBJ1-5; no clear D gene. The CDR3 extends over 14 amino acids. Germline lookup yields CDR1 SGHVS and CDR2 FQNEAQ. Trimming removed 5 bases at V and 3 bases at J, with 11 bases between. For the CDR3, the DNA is TGTGCCAGCAGCCCCCGGCGAGACAATCAGCCCCAGCATTTT. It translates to CASSPRRDNQPQHF.

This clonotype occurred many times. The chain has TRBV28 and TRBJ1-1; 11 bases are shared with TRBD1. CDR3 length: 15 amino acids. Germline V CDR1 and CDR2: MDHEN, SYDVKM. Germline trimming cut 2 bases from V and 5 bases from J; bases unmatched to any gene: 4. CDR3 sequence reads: CASSLGTGGYTEAFF. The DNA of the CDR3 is TGTGCCAGCAGTTTAGGGACAGGGGGATATACTGAAGCTTTCTTT.

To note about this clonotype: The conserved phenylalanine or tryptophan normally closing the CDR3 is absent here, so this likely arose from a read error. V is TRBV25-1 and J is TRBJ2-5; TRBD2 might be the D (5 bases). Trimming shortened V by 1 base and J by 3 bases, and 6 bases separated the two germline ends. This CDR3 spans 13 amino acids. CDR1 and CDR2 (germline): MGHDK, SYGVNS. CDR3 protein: CASSELGEETQYL. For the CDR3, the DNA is TGTGCCAGCAGTGAATTGGGAGAAGAGACCCAGTACCTC.

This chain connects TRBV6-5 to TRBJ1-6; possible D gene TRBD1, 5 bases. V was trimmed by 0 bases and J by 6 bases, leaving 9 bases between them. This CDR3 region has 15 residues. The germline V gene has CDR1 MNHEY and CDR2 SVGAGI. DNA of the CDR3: TGTGCCAGCAGTTACTCGCGGGGCCCTAATTCACCCCTCCACTTT. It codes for CASSYSRGPNSPLHF.

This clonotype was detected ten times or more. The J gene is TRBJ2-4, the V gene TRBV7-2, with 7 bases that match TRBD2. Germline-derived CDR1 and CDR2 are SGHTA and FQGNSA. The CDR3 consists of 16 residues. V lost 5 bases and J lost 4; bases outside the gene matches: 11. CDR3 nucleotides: TGTGCCAGCAGCCTACAAGGCGGCGGGGGAAAAAACATTCAGTACTTC. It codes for CASSLQGGGGKNIQYF.

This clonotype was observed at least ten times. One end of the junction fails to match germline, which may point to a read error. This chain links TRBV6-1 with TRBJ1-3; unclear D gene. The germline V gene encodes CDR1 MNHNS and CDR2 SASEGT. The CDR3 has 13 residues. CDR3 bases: TGTGCCGGCAGTGAAGCTGAGGGAAACACCATATATTTT. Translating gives CAGSEAEGNTIYF.

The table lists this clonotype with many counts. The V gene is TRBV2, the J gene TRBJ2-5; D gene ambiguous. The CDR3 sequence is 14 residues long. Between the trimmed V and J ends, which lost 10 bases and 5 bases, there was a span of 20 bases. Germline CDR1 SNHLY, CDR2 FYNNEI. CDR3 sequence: CATLPQSGSETQYF. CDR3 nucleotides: TGTGCCACCCTACCCCAATCGGGTTCCGAGACCCAGTACTTC.

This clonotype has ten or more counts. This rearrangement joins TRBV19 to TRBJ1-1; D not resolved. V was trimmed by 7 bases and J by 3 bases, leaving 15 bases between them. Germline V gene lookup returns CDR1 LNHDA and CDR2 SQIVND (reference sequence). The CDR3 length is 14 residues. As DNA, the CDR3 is TGTGCCAGTACCACGACGGTTGGAGACACTGAAGCTTTCTTT. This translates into CASTTTVGDTEAFF.

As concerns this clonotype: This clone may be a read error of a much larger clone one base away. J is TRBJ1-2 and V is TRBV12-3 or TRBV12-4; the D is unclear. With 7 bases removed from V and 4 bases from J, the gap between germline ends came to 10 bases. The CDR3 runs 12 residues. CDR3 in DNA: TGTGCCAGCACCCCGGGGAGCTATGGCTACACCTTC. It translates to CASTPGSYGYTF.

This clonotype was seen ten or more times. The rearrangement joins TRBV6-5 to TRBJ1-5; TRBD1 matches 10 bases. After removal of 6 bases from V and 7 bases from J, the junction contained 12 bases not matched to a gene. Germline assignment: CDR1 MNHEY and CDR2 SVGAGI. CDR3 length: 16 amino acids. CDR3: CASRPSAGQGWQPQHF. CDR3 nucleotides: TGTGCCAGCAGACCCTCCGCGGGACAGGGGTGGCAGCCCCAGCATTTT.

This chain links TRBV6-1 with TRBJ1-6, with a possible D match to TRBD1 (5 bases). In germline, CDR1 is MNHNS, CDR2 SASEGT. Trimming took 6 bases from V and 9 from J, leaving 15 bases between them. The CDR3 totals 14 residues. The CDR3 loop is CASRLQGLASPLHF. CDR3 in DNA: TGTGCCAGCAGACTCCAGGGTCTTGCTTCACCCCTCCACTTT.

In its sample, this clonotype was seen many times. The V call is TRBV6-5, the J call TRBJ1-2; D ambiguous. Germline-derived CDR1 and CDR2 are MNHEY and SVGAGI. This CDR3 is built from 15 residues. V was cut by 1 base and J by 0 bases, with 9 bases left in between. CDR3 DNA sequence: TGTGCCAGCAGTTACTATAGGGATGCTAACTATGGCTACACCTTC. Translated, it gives CASSYYRDANYGYTF.

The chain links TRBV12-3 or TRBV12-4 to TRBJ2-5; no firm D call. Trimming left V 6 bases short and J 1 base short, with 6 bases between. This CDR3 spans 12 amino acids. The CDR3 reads CASSTVQETQYF. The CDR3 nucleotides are TGTGCCAGCAGCACTGTCCAAGAGACCCAGTACTTC.

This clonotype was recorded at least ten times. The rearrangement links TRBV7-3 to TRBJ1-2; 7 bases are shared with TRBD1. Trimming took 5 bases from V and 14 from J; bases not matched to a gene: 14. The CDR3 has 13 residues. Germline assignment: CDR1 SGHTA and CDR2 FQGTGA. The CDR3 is CASSLTGQPFMTF. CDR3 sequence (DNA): TGTGCCAGCAGCCTTACGGGACAGCCCTTTATGACCTTC.

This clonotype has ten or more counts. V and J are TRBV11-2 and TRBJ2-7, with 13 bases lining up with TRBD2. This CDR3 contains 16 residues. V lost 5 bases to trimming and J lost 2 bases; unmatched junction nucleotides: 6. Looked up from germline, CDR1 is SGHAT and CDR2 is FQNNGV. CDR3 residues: CASSLTGTSGAYEQYF. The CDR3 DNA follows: TGTGCCAGCAGCCTAACCGGGACTAGCGGGGCCTACGAGCAGTACTTC.

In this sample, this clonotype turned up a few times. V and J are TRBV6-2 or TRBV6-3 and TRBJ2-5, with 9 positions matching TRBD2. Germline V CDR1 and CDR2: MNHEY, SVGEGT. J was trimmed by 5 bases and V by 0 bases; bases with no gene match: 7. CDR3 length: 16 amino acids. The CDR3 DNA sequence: TGTGCCAGCAGTTACTCGTCCTGGACTAGCGTCGAGACCCAGTACTTC. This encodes CASSYSSWTSVETQYF.

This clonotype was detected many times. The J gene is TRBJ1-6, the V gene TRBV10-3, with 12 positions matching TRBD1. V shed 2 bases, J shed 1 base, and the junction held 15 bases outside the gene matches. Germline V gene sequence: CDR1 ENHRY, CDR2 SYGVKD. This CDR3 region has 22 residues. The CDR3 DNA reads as TGTGCCATCAGTGAGCCGACCCTGACCGGGACAGGGGGCGCGTCCTATAATTCACCCCTCCACTTT. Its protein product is CAISEPTLTGTGGASYNSPLHF.

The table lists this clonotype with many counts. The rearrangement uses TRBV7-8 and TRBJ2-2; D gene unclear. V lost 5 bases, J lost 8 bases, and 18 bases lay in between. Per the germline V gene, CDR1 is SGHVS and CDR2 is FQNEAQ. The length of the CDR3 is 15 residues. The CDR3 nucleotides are TGTGCCAGCAGCGCGGACCGCGACGTTGTGGGGGAGCTGTTTTTT. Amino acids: CASSADRDVVGELFF.

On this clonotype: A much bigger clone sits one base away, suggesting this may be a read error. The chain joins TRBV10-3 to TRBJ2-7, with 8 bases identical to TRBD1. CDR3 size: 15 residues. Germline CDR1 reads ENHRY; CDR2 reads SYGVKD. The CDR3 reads CAITELRGRTYEQYF. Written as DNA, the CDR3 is TGTGCCATCACTGAGCTCAGGGGGCGAACCTACGAGCAGTACTTC.